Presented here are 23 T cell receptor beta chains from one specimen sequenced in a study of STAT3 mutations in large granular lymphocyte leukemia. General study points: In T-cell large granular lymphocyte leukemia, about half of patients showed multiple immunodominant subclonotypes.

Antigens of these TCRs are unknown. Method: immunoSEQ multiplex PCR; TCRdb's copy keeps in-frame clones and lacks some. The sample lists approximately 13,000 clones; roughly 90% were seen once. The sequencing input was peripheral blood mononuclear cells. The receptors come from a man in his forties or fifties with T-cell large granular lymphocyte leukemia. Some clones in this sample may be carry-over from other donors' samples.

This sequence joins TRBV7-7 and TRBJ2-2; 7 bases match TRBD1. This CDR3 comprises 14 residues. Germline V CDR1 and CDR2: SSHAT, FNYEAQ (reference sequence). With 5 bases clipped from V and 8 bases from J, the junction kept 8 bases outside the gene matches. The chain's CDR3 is CASSPFTGEGELFF. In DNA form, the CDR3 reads TGTGCCAGCAGCCCATTTACAGGGGAGGGGGAGCTGTTTTTT.

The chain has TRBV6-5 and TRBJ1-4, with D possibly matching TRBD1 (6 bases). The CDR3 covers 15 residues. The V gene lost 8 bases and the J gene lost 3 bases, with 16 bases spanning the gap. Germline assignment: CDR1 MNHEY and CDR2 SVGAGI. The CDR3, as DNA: TGTGCCAGCTCAAAATCCGGGGGGCCTAATGAAAAACTGTTTTTT. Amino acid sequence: CASSKSGGPNEKLFF.

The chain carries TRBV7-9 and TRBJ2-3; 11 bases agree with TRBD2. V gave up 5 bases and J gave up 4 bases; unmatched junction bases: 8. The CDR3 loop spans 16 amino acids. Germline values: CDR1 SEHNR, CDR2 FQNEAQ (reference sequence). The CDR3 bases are TGTGCCAGCAGCCCCATAGCGGGGGGGCGCGCAGATACGCAGTATTTT. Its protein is CASSPIAGGRADTQYF.

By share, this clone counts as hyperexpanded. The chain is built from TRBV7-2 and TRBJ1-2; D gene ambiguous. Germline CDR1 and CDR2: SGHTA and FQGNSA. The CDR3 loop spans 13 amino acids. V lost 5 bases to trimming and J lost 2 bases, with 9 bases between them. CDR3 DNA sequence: TGTGCCAGCAGCCTAACAGAGAACTATGGCTACACCTTC. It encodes CASSLTENYGYTF.

This CDR3 reads CASSQGDGRYNEQFF. CDR3 sequence (DNA): TGCGCCAGCAGCCAAGGGGACGGAAGGTACAATGAGCAGTTCTTC. V gene TRBV4-3 combines with J gene TRBJ2-1, with D perhaps given as TRBD1 or TRBD2 (5 bases each). V was pared by 1 base and J by 4 bases, with 11 bases between. CDR1 LGHNA and CDR2 YSLEER come from the germline V gene. The CDR3 has 15 residues.

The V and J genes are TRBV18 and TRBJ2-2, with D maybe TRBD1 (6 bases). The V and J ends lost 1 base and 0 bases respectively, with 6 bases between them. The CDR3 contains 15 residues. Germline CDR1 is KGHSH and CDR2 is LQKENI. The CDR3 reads CASSPQGANTGELFF. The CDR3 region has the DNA TGTGCCAGCTCACCACAGGGGGCGAACACCGGGGAGCTGTTTTTT.

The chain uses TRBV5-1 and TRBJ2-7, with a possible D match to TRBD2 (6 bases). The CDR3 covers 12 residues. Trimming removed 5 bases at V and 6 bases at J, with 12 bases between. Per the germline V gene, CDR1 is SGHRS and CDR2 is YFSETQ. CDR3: CASSSNGGEQYF. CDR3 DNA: TGCGCCAGCAGTTCGAACGGGGGCGAGCAGTACTTC.

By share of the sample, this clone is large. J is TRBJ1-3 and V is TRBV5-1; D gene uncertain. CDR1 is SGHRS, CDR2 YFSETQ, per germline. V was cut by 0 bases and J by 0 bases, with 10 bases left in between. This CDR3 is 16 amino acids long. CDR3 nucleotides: TGCGCCAGCAGCTTGGACTCAATAGCCTCTGGAAACACCATATATTTT. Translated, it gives CASSLDSIASGNTIYF.

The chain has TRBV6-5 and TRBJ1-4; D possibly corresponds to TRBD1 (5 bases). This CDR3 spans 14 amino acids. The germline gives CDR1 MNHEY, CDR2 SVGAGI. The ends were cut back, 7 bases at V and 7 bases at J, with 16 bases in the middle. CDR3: CASTRLGVGEKLFF. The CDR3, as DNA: TGTGCCAGCACTAGGCTGGGGGTGGGTGAAAAACTGTTTTTT.

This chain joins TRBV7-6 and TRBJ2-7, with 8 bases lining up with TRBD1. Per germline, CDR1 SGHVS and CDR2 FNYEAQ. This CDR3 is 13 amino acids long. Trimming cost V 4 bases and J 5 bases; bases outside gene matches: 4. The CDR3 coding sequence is TGTGCCAGCAGCTCAGGGACAGGAAACGAGCAGTACTTC. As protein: CASSSGTGNEQYF.

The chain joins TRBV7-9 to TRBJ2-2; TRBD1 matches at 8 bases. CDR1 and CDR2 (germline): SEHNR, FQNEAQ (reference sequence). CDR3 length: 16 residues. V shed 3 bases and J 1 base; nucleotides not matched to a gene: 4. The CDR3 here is CASSFSGTGNTGELFF. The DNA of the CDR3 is TGTGCCAGCAGCTTTTCCGGGACAGGGAACACCGGGGAGCTGTTTTTT.

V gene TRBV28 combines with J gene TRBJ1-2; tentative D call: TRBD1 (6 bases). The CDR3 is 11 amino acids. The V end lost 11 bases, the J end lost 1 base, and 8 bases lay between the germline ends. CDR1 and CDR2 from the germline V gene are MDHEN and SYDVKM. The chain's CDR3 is CASQGNYGYTF. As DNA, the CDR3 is TGTGCCTCACAGGGTAACTATGGCTACACCTTC.

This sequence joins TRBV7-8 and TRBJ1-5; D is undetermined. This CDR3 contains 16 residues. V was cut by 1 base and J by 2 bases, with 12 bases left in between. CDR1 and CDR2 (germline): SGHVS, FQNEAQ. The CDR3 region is CASSLVGLLGNQPQHF. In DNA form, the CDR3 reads TGTGCCAGCAGCTTAGTTGGTCTACTTGGCAATCAGCCCCAGCATTTT.

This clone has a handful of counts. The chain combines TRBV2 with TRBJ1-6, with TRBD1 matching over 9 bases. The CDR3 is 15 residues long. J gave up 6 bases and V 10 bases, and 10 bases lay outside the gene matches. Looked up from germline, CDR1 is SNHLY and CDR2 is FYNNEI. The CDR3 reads CAIEEGTGSNSPLHF. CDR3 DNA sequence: TGTGCCATCGAAGAGGGGACAGGGAGTAATTCACCCCTCCACTTT.

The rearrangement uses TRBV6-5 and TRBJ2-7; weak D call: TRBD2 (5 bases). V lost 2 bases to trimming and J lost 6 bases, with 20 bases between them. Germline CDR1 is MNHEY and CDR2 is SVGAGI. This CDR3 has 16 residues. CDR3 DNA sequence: TGTGCCAGCAGTTACGCCCGGGATCCTCCTCTTGGCGAGCAGTACTTC. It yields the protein CASSYARDPPLGEQYF.

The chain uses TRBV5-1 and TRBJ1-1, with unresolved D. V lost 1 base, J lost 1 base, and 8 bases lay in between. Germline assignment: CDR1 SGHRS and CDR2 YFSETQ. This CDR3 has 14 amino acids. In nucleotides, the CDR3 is TGCGCCAGCAGCTTGAAGGGTCAGAACACTGAAGCTTTCTTT. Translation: CASSLKGQNTEAFF.

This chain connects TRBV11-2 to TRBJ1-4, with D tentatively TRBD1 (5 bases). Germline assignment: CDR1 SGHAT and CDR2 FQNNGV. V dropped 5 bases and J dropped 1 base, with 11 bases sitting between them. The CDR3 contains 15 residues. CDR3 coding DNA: TGTGCCAGCAGCCCCGGGGCCATAACTAATGAAAAACTGTTTTTT. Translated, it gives CASSPGAITNEKLFF.

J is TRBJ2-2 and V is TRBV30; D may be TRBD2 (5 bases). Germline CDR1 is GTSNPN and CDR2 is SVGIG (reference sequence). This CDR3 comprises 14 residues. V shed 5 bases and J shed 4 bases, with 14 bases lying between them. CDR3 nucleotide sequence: TGTGCCTGGGATACGGGGTTTTCCACCGGGGAGCTGTTTTTT. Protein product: CAWDTGFSTGELFF.

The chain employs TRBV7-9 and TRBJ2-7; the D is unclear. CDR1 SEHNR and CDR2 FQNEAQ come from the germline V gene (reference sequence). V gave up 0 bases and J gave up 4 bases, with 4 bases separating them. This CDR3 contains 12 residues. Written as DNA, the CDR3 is TGTGCCAGCAGCTTAGCTAATTACGAGCAGTACTTC. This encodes CASSLANYEQYF.

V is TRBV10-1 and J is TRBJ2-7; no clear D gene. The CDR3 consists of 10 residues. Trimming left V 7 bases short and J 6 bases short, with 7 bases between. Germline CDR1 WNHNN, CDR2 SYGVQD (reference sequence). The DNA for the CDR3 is TGCGCCAGCATTGGACCCGAGCAGTACTTC. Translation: CASIGPEQYF.

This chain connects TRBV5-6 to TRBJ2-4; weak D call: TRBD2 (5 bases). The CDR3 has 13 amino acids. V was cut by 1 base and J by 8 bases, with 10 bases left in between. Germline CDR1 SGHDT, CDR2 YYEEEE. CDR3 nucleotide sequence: TGTGCCAGCAGCTTGAACGCCGGGGACATTCAGTACTTC. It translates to CASSLNAGDIQYF.

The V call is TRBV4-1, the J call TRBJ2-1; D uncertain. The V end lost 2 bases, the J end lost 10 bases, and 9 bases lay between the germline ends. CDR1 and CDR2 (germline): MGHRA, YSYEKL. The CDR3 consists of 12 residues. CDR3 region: CASSQTREEQFF. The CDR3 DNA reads TGCGCCAGCAGCCAAACAAGAGAGGAGCAGTTCTTC.

This CDR3 is CASSAETGNQPQHF. The CDR3 DNA reads as TGTGCCAGCTCAGCCGAAACAGGTAATCAGCCCCAGCATTTT. The rearrangement links TRBV18 to TRBJ1-5, with D possibly being TRBD1 (5 bases). The CDR3 length is 14 residues. Trimming removed 5 bases from V and 4 bases from J, with 12 bases in between. Germline CDR1 and CDR2: KGHSH and LQKENI.